The rows below give T cell receptor beta chains drawn from one sample of a study of T-cell reconstitution after alpha-beta-depleted transplantation in children. MiXCR was run by TCRdb on the PCR reads, yielding one entry per CDR3 protein. The sample carries about 610,000 distinct CDR3 sequences, more than 9% recorded once. The sequenced sample was PBMCs from the stem cell graft donor, obtained from the stem cell graft. The receptors were gathered from a human donor who donated a stem cell graft to a child with acute myeloid leukemia. CDR3s include the opening cysteine and the closing phenylalanine or tryptophan. Each record gives: clone size, V gene, D gene, J gene, CDR3 protein, CDR3 DNA. The D gene is left open where the match is weak. Size tells how often a clone was seen (once, few, many) or the class of an expanded clone, and some rows leave it out.

size: few; V: TRBV5-1; D: .; J: TRBJ2-2; CDR3: CASSLAVTLNTGELFF; DNA: TGCGCCAGCAGCTTGGCGGTGACACTGAACACCGGGGAGCTGTTTTTT
size: few; V: TRBV29-1; D: TRBD1; J: TRBJ2-7; CDR3: CSGGGQGPSYEQYF; DNA: TGCAGCGGGGGGGGACAGGGTCCCTCCTACGAGCAGTACTTC
size: many; V: TRBV6-5; D: .; J: TRBJ2-3; CDR3: CASSYTLASDTQYF; DNA: TGTGCCAGCAGTTATACTCTAGCGTCAGATACGCAGTATTTT
size: few; V: TRBV20-1; D: .; J: TRBJ1-3; CDR3: CSARGDTTGNTIYF; DNA: TGCAGTGCTAGAGGTGATACGACTGGAAACACCATATATTTT
size: few; V: TRBV5-6; D: .; J: TRBJ1-1; CDR3: CASSLVRANTEAFF; DNA: TGTGCCAGCAGCTTGGTCAGGGCGAACACTGAAGCTTTCTTT
size: .; V: TRBV23-1; D: .; J: TRBJ2-3; CDR3: CASSQSVSSVPPTDTQYF; DNA: TGCGCCAGCAGTCAATCGGTCTCCAGCGTCCCTCCGACAGATACGCAGTATTTT
size: .; V: TRBV28; D: TRBD1; J: TRBJ1-1; CDR3: CASRGTGQTEAFF; DNA: TGTGCCAGCAGGGGGACAGGGCAAACTGAAGCTTTCTTT
size: .; V: TRBV20-1; D: .; J: TRBJ2-1; CDR3: CSARGRTEQFF; DNA: TGCAGTGCCCGGGGGCGTACTGAGCAGTTCTTC
size: many; V: TRBV12-3/TRBV12-4; D: .; J: TRBJ2-5; CDR3: CASSYDERGETQYF; DNA: TGTGCCAGCAGTTATGATGAAAGAGGGGAGACCCAGTACTTC
size: .; V: TRBV29-1; D: .; J: TRBJ2-5; CDR3: CSLGLQETQYF; DNA: TGCAGCCTCGGGCTGCAAGAGACCCAGTACTTC
size: many; V: TRBV3-1; D: .; J: TRBJ2-3; CDR3: CASSQGVADTDTQYF; DNA: TGTGCCAGCAGCCAAGGGGTAGCGGACACAGATACGCAGTATTTT
size: few; V: TRBV20-1; D: TRBD2; J: TRBJ2-5; CDR3: CSASRLALKETQYF; DNA: TGCAGTGCTAGTAGACTAGCGCTTAAAGAGACCCAGTACTTC
size: .; V: TRBV5-1; D: .; J: TRBJ1-1; CDR3: CASSLMGWENTEAFF; DNA: TGCGCCAGCAGCTTGATGGGTTGGGAGAACACTGAAGCTTTCTTT
size: many; V: TRBV5-1; D: TRBD1; J: TRBJ2-5; CDR3: CASSTQGETQYF; DNA: TGCGCCAGCAGCACACAGGGGGAGACCCAGTACTTC
size: few; V: TRBV7-2; D: .; J: TRBJ2-7; CDR3: CASSWSGTYEQYF; DNA: TGTGCCAGCAGCTGGTCTGGGACCTACGAGCAGTACTTC
size: few; V: TRBV7-8; D: TRBD2; J: TRBJ2-1; CDR3: CASSYHTGLAGVYNEQFF; DNA: TGTGCCAGCAGCTACCACACGGGACTAGCGGGAGTCTACAATGAGCAGTTCTTC
size: many; V: TRBV6-2/TRBV6-3; D: .; J: TRBJ2-1; CDR3: CASSPLSVSSYNEQFF; DNA: TGTGCCAGCAGCCCCTTGAGCGTTAGCTCCTACAATGAGCAGTTCTTC
size: few; V: TRBV20-1; D: .; J: TRBJ2-2; CDR3: CSARDLGVVTGELFF; DNA: TGCAGTGCTAGAGATCTCGGGGTGGTCACCGGGGAGCTGTTTTTT
size: .; V: TRBV6-2/TRBV6-3; D: .; J: TRBJ1-4; CDR3: CASTPLGGQEEKLFF; DNA: TGTGCCAGCACCCCCCTTGGGGGACAAGAGGAAAAACTGTTTTTT
size: .; V: TRBV7-9; D: .; J: TRBJ2-4; CDR3: CASSRRTGDAKNIQYF; DNA: TGTGCCAGCAGCCGCAGAACCGGGGATGCCAAAAACATTCAGTACTTC
size: few; V: TRBV11-1; D: .; J: TRBJ2-3; CDR3: CASSSFSRDTLGTDTQYF; DNA: TGTGCCAGCAGCTCTTTTTCCCGGGACACGCTTGGCACAGATACGCAGTATTTT
size: many; V: TRBV20-1; D: .; J: TRBJ2-7; CDR3: CSAPTDLYEQYF; DNA: TGCAGTGCCCCGACAGACCTCTACGAGCAGTACTTC
size: few; V: TRBV6-2/TRBV6-3; D: .; J: TRBJ1-1; CDR3: CASSREREAFF; DNA: TGTGCCAGCAGTCGGGAGAGGGAAGCTTTCTTT
size: few; V: TRBV20-1; D: .; J: TRBJ2-3; CDR3: CSAKPGGQGSGDTQYF; DNA: TGCAGTGCTAAACCGGGGGGCCAGGGTAGTGGAGATACGCAGTATTTT
size: .; V: TRBV29-1; D: .; J: TRBJ2-7; CDR3: CSVEGRDTSGYEQYF; DNA: TGCAGCGTTGAGGGAAGGGACACCTCGGGCTACGAGCAGTACTTC
size: many; V: TRBV12-3/TRBV12-4; D: .; J: TRBJ2-7; CDR3: CASSTSIRDWTYEQYF; DNA: .
size: many; V: TRBV29-1; D: .; J: TRBJ2-5; CDR3: CSDRRQETQYF; DNA: TGCAGCGACCGGAGGCAAGAGACCCAGTACTTC
size: few; V: TRBV27; D: .; J: TRBJ1-1; CDR3: CASSSRGDTEAFF; DNA: TGTGCCAGCAGTTCCAGGGGCGACACTGAAGCTTTCTTT
size: few; V: TRBV4-2; D: TRBD2; J: TRBJ2-7; CDR3: CASSQDWLAGPTYEQYF; DNA: TGTGCCAGCAGCCAAGATTGGCTAGCGGGGCCCACCTACGAGCAGTACTTC
size: many; V: TRBV29-1; D: TRBD2; J: TRBJ2-7; CDR3: CSVEGASGRAGLSYEQYF; DNA: TGCAGCGTTGAAGGGGCTAGCGGGAGGGCCGGCCTCTCCTACGAGCAGTACTTC